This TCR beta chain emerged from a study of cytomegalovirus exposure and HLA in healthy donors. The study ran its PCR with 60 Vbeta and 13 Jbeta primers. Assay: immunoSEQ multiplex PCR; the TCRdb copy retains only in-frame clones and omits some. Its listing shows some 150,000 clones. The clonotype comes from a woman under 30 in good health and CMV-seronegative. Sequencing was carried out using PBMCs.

This chain's CDR3 is CASSPDRGRVPTPRYGYTF. CDR3 bases: TGTGCCAGCAGCCCGGACAGGGGGCGCGTCCCCACACCTCGATATGGCTACACCTTC. The chain employs TRBV7-9 and TRBJ1-2; 11 bases agree with TRBD1. CDR3 length: 19 residues. CDR1 is SEHNR and CDR2 is FQNEAQ in the germline V gene (reference sequence). V shed 5 bases, J shed 5 bases, and the junction held 19 bases outside the gene matches. The variable domain in full, with the rest retrieved from reference TRBV7-9 and TRBJ1-2, is DTGVSQNPRHKITKRGQNVTFRCDPISEHNRLYWYRQTLGQGPEFLTYFQNEAQLEKSRLLSDRFSAERPKGSFSTLEIQRTEQGDSAMYLCASSPDRGRVPTPRYGYTFGSGTRLTVV.